The 12 T cell receptor beta chains below all came from one sample that was sequenced in a study of T-cell memory formation after mild COVID-19. TCRdb analysed the 5' RACE reads with MiXCR anew, one entry per CDR3 protein. The table includes fewer than 700,000 distinct CDR3 sequences, about a fifth detected once. Material: PBMCs or a T cell subset sorted from them (not recorded which). The receptors shown here come from an adult woman who had mild COVID-19 (a few samples of this study predate the infection). Cell type and time point are not known.

This clonotype was recorded a few times. The chain combines TRBV5-1 with TRBJ1-1; D call uncertain. CDR1 SGHRS and CDR2 YFSETQ come from the germline V gene. The ends were cut back, 1 base at V and 3 bases at J, with 13 bases in the middle. This CDR3 contains 15 residues. This chain's CDR3 is CASSLKFVSDTEAFF. The CDR3 nucleotides read TGCGCCAGCAGCTTGAAGTTTGTGTCGGACACTGAAGCTTTCTTT.

The V gene is TRBV6-2 or TRBV6-3, the J gene TRBJ1-5; D is perhaps TRBD1 (5 bases). Between the trimmed V and J ends, which lost 10 bases and 1 base, there was a span of 14 bases. CDR1 is MNHEY, CDR2 SVGEGT, per germline. This CDR3 has 14 residues. This CDR3 is CAIRRAGSNQPQHF. As DNA, the CDR3 is TGTGCCATCCGACGAGCAGGGAGCAATCAGCCCCAGCATTTT.

V and J are TRBV11-2 and TRBJ2-1, with 8 bases fitting TRBD2. V shed 2 bases and J 0 bases; nucleotides not matched to a gene: 6. Germline lookup yields CDR1 SGHAT and CDR2 FQNNGV. The CDR3 loop spans 17 amino acids. The CDR3 sequence is CASSLSGGTSSYNEQFF. The CDR3 DNA sequence: TGTGCCAGCAGCTTAAGCGGGGGAACCAGCTCCTACAATGAGCAGTTCTTC. The variable domain in full, with the rest retrieved from reference TRBV11-2 and TRBJ2-1, is EAGVAQSPRYKIIEKRQSVAFWCNPISGHATLYWYQQILGQGPKLLIQFQNNGVVDDSQLPKDRFSAERLKGVDSTLKIQPAKLEDSAVYLCASSLSGGTSSYNEQFFGPGTRLTVL.

The table lists this clonotype with a few counts. J is TRBJ2-1 and V is TRBV7-2; D possibly corresponds to TRBD1 (7 bases). With 4 bases removed from V and 4 bases from J, the gap between germline ends came to 14 bases. Looked up from germline, CDR1 is SGHTA and CDR2 is FQGNSA. This CDR3 spans 15 amino acids. The CDR3 protein is CASSSGGTAYNEQFF. Written as DNA, the CDR3 is TGTGCCAGCAGCTCAGGCGGGACAGCTTACAATGAGCAGTTCTTC.

The rearrangement links TRBV10-3 to TRBJ2-1; D gene uncertain. Germline loops: CDR1 ENHRY, CDR2 SYGVKD. V lost 3 bases to trimming and J lost 9 bases, with 15 bases between them. This CDR3 is built from 14 residues. CDR3 loop: CAISEEHQGIEQFF. DNA for the CDR3: TGTGCCATCAGTGAAGAGCACCAAGGGATTGAGCAGTTCTTC.

This chain joins TRBV20-1 and TRBJ1-5; maybe TRBD1 (6 bases). V was shortened by 5 bases and J by 2 bases, with 7 bases between the two germline ends. The CDR3 is made up of 12 amino acids. In germline, CDR1 is DFQATT, CDR2 SNEGSKA (reference sequence). CDR3 sequence: CSAAGGNQPQHF. DNA for the CDR3: TGCAGTGCTGCAGGGGGCAATCAGCCCCAGCATTTT.

The chain carries TRBV4-3 and TRBJ2-1; 7 bases match TRBD1. This CDR3 spans 16 amino acids. Trimming cost V 4 bases and J 0 bases; bases outside gene matches: 6. Per the germline V gene, CDR1 is LGHNA and CDR2 is YSLEER. In nucleotides, the CDR3 is TGCGCCAGCAGCCGGTACACAGGGGTCTCCTACAATGAGCAGTTCTTC. Protein sequence: CASSRYTGVSYNEQFF.

Only a few counts were recorded for this clonotype. The J gene is TRBJ2-1, the V gene TRBV5-1; possible D gene TRBD2, 5 bases. The V and J ends lost 4 bases and 6 bases respectively, with 11 bases between them. Germline-derived CDR1 and CDR2 are SGHRS and YFSETQ. The length of the CDR3 is 13 residues. The CDR3 DNA follows: TGCGCCAGCAGCGGGGAGACGGGCAATGAGCAGTTCTTC. It is translated as CASSGETGNEQFF.

The V gene is TRBV4-3, the J gene TRBJ2-7, with 9 bases fitting TRBD2. Germline CDR1 LGHNA, CDR2 YSLEER. With 1 base clipped from V and 2 bases from J, the junction kept 9 bases outside the gene matches. The CDR3 consists of 17 residues. Here the CDR3 reads CASSQAPTGTSTYEQYF. DNA of the CDR3: TGCGCCAGCAGCCAAGCGCCCACCGGGACTAGCACCTACGAGCAGTACTTC.

V and J are TRBV2 and TRBJ2-7; tentatively, D is TRBD1 (6 bases). CDR1 and CDR2 (germline): SNHLY, FYNNEI. The CDR3 is 15 amino acids. The V and J ends lost 6 bases and 0 bases respectively, with 15 bases between them. The CDR3 region is CASSLRGHGSYEQYF. The CDR3 DNA is TGTGCCAGCAGCCTCAGGGGACATGGCTCCTACGAGCAGTACTTC.

This clonotype was seen ten or more times. This rearrangement joins TRBV29-1 to TRBJ2-1; D perhaps matches TRBD2 (6 bases). Trimming removed 2 bases at V and 5 bases at J, with 13 bases between. The V gene's germline CDR1 is SQVTM and CDR2 ANQGSEA. The CDR3 covers 14 residues. CDR3 bases: TGCAGCGTTGAACACCCAGGAGGGAACAATGAGCAGTTCTTC. Its protein product is CSVEHPGGNNEQFF.

In its sample, this clonotype was seen a few times. This chain connects TRBV11-3 to TRBJ2-1; unclear D gene. CDR3 length: 17 amino acids. V lost 5 bases and J lost 2, with 19 bases in between. CDR1 and CDR2 (germline): SGHNT, YENEEA. The CDR3 nucleotides read TGTGCCAGCAGCCCCCCTGAGGAGTGGAGCCCCTACAATGAGCAGTTCTTC. It translates to CASSPPEEWSPYNEQFF.